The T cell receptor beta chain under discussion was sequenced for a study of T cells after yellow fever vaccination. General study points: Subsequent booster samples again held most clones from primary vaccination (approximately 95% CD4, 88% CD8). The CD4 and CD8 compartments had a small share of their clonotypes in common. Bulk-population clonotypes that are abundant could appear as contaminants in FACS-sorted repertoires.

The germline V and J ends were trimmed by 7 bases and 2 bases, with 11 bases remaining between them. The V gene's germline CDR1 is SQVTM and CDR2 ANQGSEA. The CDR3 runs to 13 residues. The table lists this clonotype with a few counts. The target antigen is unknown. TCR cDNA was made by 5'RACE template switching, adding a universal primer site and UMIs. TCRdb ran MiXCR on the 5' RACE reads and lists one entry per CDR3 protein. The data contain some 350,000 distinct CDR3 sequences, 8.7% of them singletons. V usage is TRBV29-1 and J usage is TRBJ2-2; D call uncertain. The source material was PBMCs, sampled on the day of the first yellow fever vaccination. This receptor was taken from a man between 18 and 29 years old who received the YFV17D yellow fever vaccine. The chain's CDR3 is CSGLDLNTGELFF. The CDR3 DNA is TGCAGCGGGCTTGACCTCAACACCGGGGAGCTGTTTTTT.